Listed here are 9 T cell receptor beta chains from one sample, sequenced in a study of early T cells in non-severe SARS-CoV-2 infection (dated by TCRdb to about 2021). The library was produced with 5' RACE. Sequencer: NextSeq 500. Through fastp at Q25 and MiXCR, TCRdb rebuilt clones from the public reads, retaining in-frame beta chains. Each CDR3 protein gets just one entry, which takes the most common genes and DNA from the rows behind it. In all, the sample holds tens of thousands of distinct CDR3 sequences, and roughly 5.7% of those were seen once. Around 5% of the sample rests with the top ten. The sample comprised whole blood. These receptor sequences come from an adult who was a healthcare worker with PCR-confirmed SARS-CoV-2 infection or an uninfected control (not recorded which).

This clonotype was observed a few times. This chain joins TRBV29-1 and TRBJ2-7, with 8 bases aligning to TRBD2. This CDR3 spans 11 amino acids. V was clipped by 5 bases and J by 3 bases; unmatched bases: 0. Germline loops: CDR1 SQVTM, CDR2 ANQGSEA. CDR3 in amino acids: CSVLAGYEQYF. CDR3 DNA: TGCAGCGTTCTAGCGGGCTACGAGCAGTACTTC.

Here the CDR3 reads CASSLWAYGYTF. The CDR3 coding sequence is TGTGCCAGCAGTTTATGGGCTTATGGCTACACCTTC. The chain couples TRBV27 to TRBJ1-2; D remains ambiguous. The CDR3 sequence is 12 residues long. Germline V gene lookup returns CDR1 MNHEY and CDR2 SMNVEV (reference sequence). Trimming pared 1 base from V and 5 bases from J, leaving 5 bases between.

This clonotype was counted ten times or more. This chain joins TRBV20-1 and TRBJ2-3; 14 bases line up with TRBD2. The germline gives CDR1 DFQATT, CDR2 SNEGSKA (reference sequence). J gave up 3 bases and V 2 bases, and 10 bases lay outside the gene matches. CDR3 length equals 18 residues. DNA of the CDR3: TGCAGTGCTAGAACACCGGGACTAGCGGGAGTGGCGACAGATACGCAGTATTTT. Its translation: CSARTPGLAGVATDTQYF.

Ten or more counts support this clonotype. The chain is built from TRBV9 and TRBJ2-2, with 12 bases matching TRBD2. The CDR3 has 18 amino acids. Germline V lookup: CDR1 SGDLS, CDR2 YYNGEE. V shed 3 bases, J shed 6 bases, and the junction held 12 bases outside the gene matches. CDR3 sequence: CASSDGIPGLAGAGELFF. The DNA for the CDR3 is TGTGCCAGCAGCGACGGGATTCCGGGACTAGCGGGCGCCGGGGAGCTGTTTTTT.

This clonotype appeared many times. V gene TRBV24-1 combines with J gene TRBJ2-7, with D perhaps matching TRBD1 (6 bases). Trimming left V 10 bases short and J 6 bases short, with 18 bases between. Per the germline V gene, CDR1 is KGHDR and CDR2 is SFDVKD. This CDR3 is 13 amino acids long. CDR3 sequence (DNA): TGTGCCACGAAACCCCACAGGGAAGGCGAGCAGTACTTC. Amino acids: CATKPHREGEQYF.

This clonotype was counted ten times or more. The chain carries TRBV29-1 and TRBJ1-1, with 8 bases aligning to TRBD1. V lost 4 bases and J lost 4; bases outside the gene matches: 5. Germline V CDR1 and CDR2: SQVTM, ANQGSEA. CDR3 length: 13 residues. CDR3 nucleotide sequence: TGCAGCGTTGCCCAAGACAGGGGCACTGAAGCTTTCTTT. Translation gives CSVAQDRGTEAFF.

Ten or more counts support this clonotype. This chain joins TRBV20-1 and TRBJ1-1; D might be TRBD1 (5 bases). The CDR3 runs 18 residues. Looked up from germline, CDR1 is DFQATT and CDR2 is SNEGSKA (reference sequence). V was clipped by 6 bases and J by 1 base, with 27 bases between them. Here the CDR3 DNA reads TGCAGTGCAGTCCAATGGGGCCCCTCAGGGCAGGCGAACACTGAAGCTTTCTTT. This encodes CSAVQWGPSGQANTEAFF.

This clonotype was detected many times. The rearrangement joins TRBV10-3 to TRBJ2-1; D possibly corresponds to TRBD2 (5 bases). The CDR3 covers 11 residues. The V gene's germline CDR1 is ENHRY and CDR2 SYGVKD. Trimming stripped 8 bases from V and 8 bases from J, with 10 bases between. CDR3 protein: CAIGLADEQFF. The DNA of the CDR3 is TGTGCCATCGGGCTAGCCGATGAGCAGTTCTTC.

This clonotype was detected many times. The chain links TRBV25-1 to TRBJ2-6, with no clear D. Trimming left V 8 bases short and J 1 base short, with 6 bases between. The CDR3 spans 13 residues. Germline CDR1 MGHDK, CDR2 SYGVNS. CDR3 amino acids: CASLGSGANVLTF. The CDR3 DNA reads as TGTGCCAGCCTTGGGTCTGGGGCCAACGTCCTGACTTTC.